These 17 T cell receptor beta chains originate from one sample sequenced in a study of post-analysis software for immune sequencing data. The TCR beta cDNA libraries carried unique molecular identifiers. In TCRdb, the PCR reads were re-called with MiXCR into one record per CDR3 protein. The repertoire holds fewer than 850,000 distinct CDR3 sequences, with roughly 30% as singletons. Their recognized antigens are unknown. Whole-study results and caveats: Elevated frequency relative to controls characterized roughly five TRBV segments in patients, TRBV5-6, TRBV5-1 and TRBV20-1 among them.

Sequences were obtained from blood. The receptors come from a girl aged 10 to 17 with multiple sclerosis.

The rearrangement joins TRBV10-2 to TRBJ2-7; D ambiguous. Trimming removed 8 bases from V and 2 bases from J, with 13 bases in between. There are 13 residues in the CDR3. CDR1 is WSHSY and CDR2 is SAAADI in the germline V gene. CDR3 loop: CASDCVGTYEQYF. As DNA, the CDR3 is TGCGCCAGCGACTGTGTAGGGACCTACGAGCAGTACTTC.

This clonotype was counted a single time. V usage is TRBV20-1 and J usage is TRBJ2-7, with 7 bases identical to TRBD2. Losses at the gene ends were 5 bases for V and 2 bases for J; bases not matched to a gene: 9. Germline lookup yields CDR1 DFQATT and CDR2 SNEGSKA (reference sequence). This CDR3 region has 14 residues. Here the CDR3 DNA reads TGCAGTGCTCACGCCGGGGGAGGGCCCTACGAGCAGTACTTC. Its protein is CSAHAGGGPYEQYF.

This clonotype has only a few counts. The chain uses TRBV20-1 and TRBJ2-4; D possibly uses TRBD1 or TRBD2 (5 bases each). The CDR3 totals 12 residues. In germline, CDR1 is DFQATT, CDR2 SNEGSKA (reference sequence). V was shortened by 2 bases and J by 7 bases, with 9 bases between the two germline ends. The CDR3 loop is CSARWGSNIQYF. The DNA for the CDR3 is TGCAGTGCTAGATGGGGGAGCAACATTCAGTACTTC.

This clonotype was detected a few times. The CDR3 DNA sequence: TGTGCCAGCAGCTTAGATCGGGGGTTTTACAATGAGCAGTTCTTC. The encoded protein is CASSLDRGFYNEQFF. This chain connects TRBV11-2 to TRBJ2-1, with a possible D match to TRBD2 (6 bases). CDR1 SGHAT and CDR2 FQNNGV come from the germline V gene. The V end was cut by 0 bases, the J end by 4 bases, with 10 bases between. This CDR3 contains 15 residues.

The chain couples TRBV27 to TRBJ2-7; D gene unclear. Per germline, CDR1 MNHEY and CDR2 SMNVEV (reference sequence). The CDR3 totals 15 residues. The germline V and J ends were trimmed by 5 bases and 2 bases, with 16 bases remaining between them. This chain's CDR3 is CASSNNPANPYEQYF. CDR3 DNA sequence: TGTGCCAGCAGTAACAACCCCGCGAACCCCTACGAGCAGTACTTC.

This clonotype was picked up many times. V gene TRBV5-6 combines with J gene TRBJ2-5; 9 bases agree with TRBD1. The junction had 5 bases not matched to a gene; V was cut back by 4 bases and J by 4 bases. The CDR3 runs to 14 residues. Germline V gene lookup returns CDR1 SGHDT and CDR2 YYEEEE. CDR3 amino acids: CASSASDRGETQYF. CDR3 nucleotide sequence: TGTGCCAGCAGCGCCTCGGACAGGGGAGAGACCCAGTACTTC.

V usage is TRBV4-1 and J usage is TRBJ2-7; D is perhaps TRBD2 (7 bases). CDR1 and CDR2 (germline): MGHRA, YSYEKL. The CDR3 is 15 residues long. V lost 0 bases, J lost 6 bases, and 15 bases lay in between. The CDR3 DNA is TGCGCCAGCAGCCAAGAAGGCGGGGGCCCCTGCGAGCAGTACTTC. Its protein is CASSQEGGGPCEQYF.

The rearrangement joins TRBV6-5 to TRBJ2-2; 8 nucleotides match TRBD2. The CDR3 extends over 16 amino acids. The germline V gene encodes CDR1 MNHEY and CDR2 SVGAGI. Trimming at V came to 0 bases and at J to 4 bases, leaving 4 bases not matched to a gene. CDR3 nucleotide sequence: TGTGCCAGCAGTTACTCGCCGACTAGCGCCACCGGGGAGCTGTTTTTT. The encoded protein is CASSYSPTSATGELFF.

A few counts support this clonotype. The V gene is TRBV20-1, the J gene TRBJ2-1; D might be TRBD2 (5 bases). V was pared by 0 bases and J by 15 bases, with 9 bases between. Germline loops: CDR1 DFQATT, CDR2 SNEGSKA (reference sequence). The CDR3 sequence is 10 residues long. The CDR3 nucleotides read TGCAGTGCTAGAGATCGGGGTGTGTTCTTC. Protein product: CSARDRGVFF.

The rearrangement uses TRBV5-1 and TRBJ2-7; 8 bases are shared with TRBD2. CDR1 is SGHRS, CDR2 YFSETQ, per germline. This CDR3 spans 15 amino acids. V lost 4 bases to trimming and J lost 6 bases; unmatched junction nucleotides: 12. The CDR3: CASSPPTSGVGEQYF. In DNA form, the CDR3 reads TGCGCCAGCAGCCCTCCTACTAGCGGCGTTGGCGAGCAGTACTTC.

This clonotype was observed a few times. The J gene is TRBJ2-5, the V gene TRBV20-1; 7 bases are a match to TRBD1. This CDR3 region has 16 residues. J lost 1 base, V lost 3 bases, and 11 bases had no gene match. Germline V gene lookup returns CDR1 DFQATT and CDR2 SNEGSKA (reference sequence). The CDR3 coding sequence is TGCAGTGCTAGTAGTGTAGGGGGCGGCGGCCAAGAGACCCAGTACTTC. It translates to CSASSVGGGGQETQYF.

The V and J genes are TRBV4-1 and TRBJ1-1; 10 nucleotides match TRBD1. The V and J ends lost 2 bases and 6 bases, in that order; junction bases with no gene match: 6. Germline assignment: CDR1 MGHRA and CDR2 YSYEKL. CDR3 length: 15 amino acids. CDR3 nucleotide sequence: TGCGCCAGCAGCCAATTAGCGACAGGGGGCTCTGAAGCTTTCTTT. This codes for CASSQLATGGSEAFF.

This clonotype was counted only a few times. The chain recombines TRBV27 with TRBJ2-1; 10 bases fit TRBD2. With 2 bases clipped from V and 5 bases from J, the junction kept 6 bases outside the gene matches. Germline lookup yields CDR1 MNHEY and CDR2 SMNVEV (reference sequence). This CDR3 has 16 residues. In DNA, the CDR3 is TGTGCCAGCAGTTTAGGACTAGCGGCTGTGCACAATGAGCAGTTCTTC. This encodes CASSLGLAAVHNEQFF.

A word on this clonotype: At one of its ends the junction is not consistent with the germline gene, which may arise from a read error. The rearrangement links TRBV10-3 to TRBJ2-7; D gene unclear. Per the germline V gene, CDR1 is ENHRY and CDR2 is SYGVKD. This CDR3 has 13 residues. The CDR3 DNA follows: TGTACCATCAGTGCTTTTCGCAACAATGAGCAGTACTTC. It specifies CTISAFRNNEQYF.

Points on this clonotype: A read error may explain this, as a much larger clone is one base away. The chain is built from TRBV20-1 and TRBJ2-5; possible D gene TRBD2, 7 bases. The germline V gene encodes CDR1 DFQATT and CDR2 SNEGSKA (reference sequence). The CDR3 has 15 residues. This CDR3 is CSARSGGQAQEAQYF. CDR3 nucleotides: TGCAGTGCTAGGTCCGGGGGGCAGGCCCAAGAGGCCCAGTACTTC.

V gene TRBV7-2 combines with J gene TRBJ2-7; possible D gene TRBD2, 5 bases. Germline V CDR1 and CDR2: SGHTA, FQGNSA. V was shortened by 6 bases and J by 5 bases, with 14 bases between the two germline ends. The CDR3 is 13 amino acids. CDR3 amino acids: CASSYGPGDEQYF. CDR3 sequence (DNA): TGTGCCAGCAGTTATGGGCCCGGGGACGAGCAGTACTTC.

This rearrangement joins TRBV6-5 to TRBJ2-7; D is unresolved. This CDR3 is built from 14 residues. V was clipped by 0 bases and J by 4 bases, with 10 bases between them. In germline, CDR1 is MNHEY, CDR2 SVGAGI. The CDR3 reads CASSYSPLGYEQYF. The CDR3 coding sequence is TGTGCCAGCAGTTACTCTCCCCTTGGGTACGAGCAGTACTTC.